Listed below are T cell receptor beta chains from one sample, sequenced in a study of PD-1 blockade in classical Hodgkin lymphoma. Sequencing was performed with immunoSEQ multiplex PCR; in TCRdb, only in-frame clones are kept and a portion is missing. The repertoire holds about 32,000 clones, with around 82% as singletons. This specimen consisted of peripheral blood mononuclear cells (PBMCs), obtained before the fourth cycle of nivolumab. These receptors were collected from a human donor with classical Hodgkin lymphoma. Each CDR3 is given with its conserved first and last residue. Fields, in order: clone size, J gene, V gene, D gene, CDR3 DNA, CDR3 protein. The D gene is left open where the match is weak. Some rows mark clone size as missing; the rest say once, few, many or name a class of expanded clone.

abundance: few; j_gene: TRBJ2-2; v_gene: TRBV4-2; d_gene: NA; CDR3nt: TGTGCCAGCAGCCAAGATCCTGGTGGAACCGGGGAGCTGTTTTTT; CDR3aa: CASSQDPGGTGELFF
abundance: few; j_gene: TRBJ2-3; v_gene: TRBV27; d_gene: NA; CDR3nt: TGTGCCAGCAGTTTTCGCGGTTTAGCGGCCCCCCGGACAGATACGCAGTATTTT; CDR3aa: CASSFRGLAAPRTDTQYF
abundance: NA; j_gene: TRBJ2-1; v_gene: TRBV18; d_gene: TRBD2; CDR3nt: TGTGCCAGCTCACCGCGTCTAGCGGGAGTAGAAGGGAATGAGCAGTTCTTC; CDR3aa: CASSPRLAGVEGNEQFF
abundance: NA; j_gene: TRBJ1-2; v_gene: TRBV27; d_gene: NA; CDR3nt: TGTGCCAGCAGTCCACAGGTTCTCAACTATGGCTACACCTTC; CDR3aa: CASSPQVLNYGYTF
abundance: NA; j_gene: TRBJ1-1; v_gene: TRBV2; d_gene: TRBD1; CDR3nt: TGTGCCAGCGGACGGCCGAGGGGGCGCCTGGACACTGAAGCTTTCTTT; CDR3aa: CASGRPRGRLDTEAFF
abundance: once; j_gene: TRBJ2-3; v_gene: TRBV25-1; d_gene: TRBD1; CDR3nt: TGTGCCAGCAGCTTTAACTGGGGCAGGGGGCGGACAGATACGCAGTATTTT; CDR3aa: CASSFNWGRGRTDTQYF
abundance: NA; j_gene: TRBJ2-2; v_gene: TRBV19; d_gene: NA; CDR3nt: TGTGCCAGTAGCTGGACGGCCGCAACCGGGGAGCTGTTTTTT; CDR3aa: CASSWTAATGELFF
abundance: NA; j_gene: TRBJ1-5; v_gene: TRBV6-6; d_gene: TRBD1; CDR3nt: TGTGCCAGCAGCCGGGACAGGGTCGTAAGTGAGCCCCAGCATTTT; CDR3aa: CASSRDRVVSEPQHF
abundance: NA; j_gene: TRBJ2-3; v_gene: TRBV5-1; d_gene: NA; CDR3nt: TGCGCCAGCAGCTTTCAGGTCAGCACAGATACGCAGTATTTT; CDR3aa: CASSFQVSTDTQYF
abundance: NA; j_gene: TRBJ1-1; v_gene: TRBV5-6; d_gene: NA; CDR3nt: TGTGCCAGCAGCTTGGTGGGGTTAACTGAAGCTTTCTTT; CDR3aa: CASSLVGLTEAFF
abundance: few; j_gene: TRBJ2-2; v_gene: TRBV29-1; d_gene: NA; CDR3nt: TGCAGCGTTGAGGGCAGGGCAGGGGAGCTGTTTTTT; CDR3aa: CSVEGRAGELFF
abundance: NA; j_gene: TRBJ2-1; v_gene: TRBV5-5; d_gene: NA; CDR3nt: TGTGCCAGCAGCCCCAGTGAGACGGGGAATGAGCAGTTCTTC; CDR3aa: CASSPSETGNEQFF
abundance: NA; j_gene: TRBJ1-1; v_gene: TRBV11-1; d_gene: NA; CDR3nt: TGTGCCAGCAGCTTCGACAGGACGAACACTGAAGCTTTCTTT; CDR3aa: CASSFDRTNTEAFF
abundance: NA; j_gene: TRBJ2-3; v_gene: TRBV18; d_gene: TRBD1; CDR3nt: TGTGCCAGCTCACTGACAGGGGGGCCAGATACGCAGTATTTT; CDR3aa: CASSLTGGPDTQYF
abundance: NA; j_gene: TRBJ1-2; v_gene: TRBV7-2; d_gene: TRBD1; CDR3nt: TGTGCCAGCAGCTCCCGGACAGGAGGGGGCTACACCTTC; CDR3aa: CASSSRTGGGYTF
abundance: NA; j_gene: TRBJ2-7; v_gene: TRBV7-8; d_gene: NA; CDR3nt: TGTGCCAGCAGCTTAGTAGGGACTGGCTACGAGCAGTACTTC; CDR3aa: CASSLVGTGYEQYF
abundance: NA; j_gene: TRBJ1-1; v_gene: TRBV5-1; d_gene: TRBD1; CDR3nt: TGCGCCAGCAGCTTGGTACAGGGGTCTGAAGCTTTCTTT; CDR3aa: CASSLVQGSEAFF
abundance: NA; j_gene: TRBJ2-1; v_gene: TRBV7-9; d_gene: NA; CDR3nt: TGTGCCAGCAGCTTACCTTCCCATGTGATTGAGCAGTTCTTC; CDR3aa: CASSLPSHVIEQFF
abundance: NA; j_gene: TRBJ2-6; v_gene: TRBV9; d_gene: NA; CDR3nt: TGTGCCAGCAGCGTAAATCAGGGTGCTGGGGCCAACGTCCTGACTTTC; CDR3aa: CASSVNQGAGANVLTF
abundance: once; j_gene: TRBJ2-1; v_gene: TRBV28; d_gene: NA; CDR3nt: TGTGCCAGCAGGGGTTGGATGAATGAGCAGTTCTTC; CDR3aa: CASRGWMNEQFF
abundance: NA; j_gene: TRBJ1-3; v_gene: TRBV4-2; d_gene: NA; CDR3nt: TGTGCCAGCAGCCAAGATCCCGGGATCTCTGGAAACACCATATATTTT; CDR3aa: CASSQDPGISGNTIYF
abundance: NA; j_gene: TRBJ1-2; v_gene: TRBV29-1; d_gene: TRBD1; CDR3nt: TGCAGCTTCAGACAGGGAGCTAACTATGGCTACACCTTC; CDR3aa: CSFRQGANYGYTF
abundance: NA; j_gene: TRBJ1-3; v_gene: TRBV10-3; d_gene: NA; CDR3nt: TGTGCCATCAGTAATCACCCTAGGGTGTCTGGAAACACCATATATTTT; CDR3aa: CAISNHPRVSGNTIYF
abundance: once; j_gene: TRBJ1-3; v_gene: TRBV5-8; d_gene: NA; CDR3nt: TGTGCCAGCAGCTTTCCAGGGGTAGGAGGAAACACCATATATTTT; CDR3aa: CASSFPGVGGNTIYF
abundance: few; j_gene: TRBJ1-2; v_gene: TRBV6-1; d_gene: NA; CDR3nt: TGTGCCAGCAGTCGAACGCCATCGGACACCCAAGGCTACACCTTC; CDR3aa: CASSRTPSDTQGYTF
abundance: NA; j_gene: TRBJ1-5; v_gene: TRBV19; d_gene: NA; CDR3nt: TGTGCCAGTGCGCCGACTACAGAGAACAATCAGCCCCAGCATTTT; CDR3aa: CASAPTTENNQPQHF
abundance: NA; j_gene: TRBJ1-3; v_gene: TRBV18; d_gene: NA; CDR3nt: TGTGCCAGCTCACCACCGTGGCAGGCGGTGGACACCATATATTTT; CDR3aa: CASSPPWQAVDTIYF
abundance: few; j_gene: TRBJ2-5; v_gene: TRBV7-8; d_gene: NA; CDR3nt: TGTGCCAGCAGCTTAAGCAGGGGATCCTCAGAGACCCAGTACTTC; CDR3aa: CASSLSRGSSETQYF
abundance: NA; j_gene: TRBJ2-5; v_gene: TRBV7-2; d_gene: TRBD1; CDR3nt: TGTGCCAGCAGCAGAAACGACAGGGGGCCCCAAGAGACCCAGTACTTC; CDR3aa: CASSRNDRGPQETQYF
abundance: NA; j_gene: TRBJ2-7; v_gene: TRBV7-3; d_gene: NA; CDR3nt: TGTGCCAGCAGCGCCACAGGGACGTCCTCCTACGAGCAGTACTTC; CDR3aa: CASSATGTSSYEQYF
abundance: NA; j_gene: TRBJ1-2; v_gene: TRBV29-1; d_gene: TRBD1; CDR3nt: TGCAGCGTCGATGACAGGGTATTATTATCAGGCTATGGCTACACCTTC; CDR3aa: CSVDDRVLLSGYGYTF
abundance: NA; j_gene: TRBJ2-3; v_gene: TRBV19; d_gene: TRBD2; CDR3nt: TGTGCCAGTAGTATAGTAGCGGGAGGTACAGATACGCAGTATTTT; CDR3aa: CASSIVAGGTDTQYF